The 2 T cell receptor beta chains below were found in one sample sequenced in a study of T cell changes during pregnancy in multiple sclerosis (dated by TCRdb to the late 2010s). Library construction relied on the immunoSEQ multiplex PCR assay. The table comes from immuneACCESS by way of TCRdb, which keeps in-frame sequences with V and J called. Part of the clones is missing from these tables; in studies checked, under half for an unresolved V gene and the rest for unknown reasons. In all, the sample holds tens of thousands of clones, and 70% to 90% of those were seen once. The ten largest clones take up roughly 6.9% of the sample. The sequencing used CD8+ T cells from peripheral blood mononuclear cells, collected in the second trimester of pregnancy. These receptors came from a female donor with multiple sclerosis, enrolled in a pregnancy study.

The chain employs TRBV10-2 and TRBJ1-2, with TRBD1 matching 9 bases. V shed 6 bases, J shed 5 bases, and the junction held 7 bases outside the gene matches. Germline values: CDR1 WSHSY, CDR2 SAAADI. CDR3 length: 14 residues. CDR3 in amino acids: CASRGTGSLYGYTF. CDR3 DNA sequence: TGCGCCAGCAGAGGGACAGGGTCACTGTATGGCTACACCTTC.

The chain carries TRBV6-5 and TRBJ2-7; the match to TRBD2 covers 11 bases. CDR1 MNHEY and CDR2 SVGAGI come from the germline V gene. CDR3 length: 15 residues. Unmatched junction bases numbered 6, after V lost 6 bases and J lost 2 bases. In DNA, the CDR3 is TGTGCCAGCAGCCCACTAGCGGGGGCCACCTACGAGCAGTACTTC. This gives the protein CASSPLAGATYEQYF.